The TCR beta chain described here comes from a study of CD8+ T cells in alopecia areata. Turning to the study itself: Treated patients swallowed 5 to 10 mg of oral tofacitinib twice daily. Study conclusions and caveats: Normal skin's resident alphabeta T cells are sequenced alongside lesional scalp T cells. Sharing of TCRs across patients appeared less clear than in mice, possibly for HLA-related reasons.

On this clone itself: Its antigen is currently unknown.

Sequencing used cDNA as its template, made by extracting RNA and reverse transcribing it. The data were produced by immunoSEQ multiplex PCR, yet TCRdb's version contains in-frame clones alone and is incomplete. The profile shows about 97,000 clones, roughly two fifths of them singletons. Patients with alopecia areata provided lesional scalp punch biopsies as well as peripheral blood. Source material: CD4+ T cells sorted from blood. The TCR comes from a human donor with alopecia areata.

CDR3 sequence (DNA): TGTGCCAGCAGTTACTCGAGTCAGGTGGGGGGCTACACCTTC. Its protein is CASSYSSQVGGYTF. V gene TRBV6-5 combines with J gene TRBJ1-2; D is unresolved. The germline gives CDR1 MNHEY, CDR2 SVGAGI. The ends were cut back, 0 bases at V and 8 bases at J, with 13 bases in the middle. The CDR3 consists of 14 residues.